The entry below describes one T cell receptor beta chain. The antigen is undetermined. These data come from a study of a mutant IDH1 vaccine in newly diagnosed glioma. Study conclusions and caveats: Induction of immune responses by the vaccine occurred in approximately 92% of patients.

Germline values: CDR1 MGHDK, CDR2 SYGVNS. The V end lost 2 bases, the J end lost 2 bases, and 10 bases lay between the germline ends. This CDR3 is 15 amino acids long. Stated time point: week 5, during vaccination. One vaccine dose held 300 ug of mutant IDH1 20-mer peptide and came with topical imiquimod. The protocol was immunoSEQ multiplex PCR, while the TCRdb copy is restricted to in-frame clones and leaves out a portion. The sample records over 50,000 clones, 85% to 90% being singletons. The source is a woman between 35 and 50 years old with glioma. The chain joins TRBV25-1 to TRBJ1-3; tentative D call: TRBD1 (5 bases). Sequences were derived from PBMCs, sampled from a glioma patient whose treatment included an IDH1 peptide vaccine. CDR3 sequence (DNA): TGTGCCAGCAGTGAAGTAGGGGCCCCTGGAAACACCATATATTTT. Residues: CASSEVGAPGNTIYF.